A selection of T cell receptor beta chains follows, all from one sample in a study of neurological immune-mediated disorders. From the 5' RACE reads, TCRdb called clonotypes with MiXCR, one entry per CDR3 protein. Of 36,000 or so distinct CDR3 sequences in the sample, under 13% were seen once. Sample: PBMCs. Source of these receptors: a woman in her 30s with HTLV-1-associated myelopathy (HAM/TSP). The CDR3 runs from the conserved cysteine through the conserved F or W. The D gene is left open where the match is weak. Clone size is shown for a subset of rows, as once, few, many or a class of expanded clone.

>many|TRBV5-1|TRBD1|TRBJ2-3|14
CASSPGTGTDTQYF
TGCGCCAGCAGCCCGGGGACAGGCACAGATACGCAGTATTTT
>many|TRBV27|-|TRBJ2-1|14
CASNDRASYNEQFF
TGTGCCAGCAACGACCGGGCCTCTTACAATGAGCAGTTCTTC
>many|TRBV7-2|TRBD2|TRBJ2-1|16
CASSLVSGGRYNEQFF
TGTGCCAGCAGCTTAGTTAGCGGGGGGCGGTACAATGAGCAGTTCTTC
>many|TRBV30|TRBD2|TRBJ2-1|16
CAWAQGGLAKLDEQFF
TGTGCCTGGGCCCAGGGGGGACTAGCAAAGTTGGATGAGCAGTTCTTC
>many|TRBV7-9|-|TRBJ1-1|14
CASSPGGQGAEAFF
TGTGCCAGCAGCCCGGGGGGTCAGGGCGCTGAAGCTTTCTTT
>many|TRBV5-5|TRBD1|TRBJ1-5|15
CVSSLAGTGRQPQHF
TGTGTCAGCAGCTTGGCCGGGACAGGGCGGCAGCCCCAGCATTTT
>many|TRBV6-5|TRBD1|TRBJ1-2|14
CASSLTDRGWGYTF
TGTGCCAGCAGTTTGACGGACAGGGGCTGGGGCTACACCTTC
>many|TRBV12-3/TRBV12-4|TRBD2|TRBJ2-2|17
CASSFRAGVTNTGELFF
TGTGCCAGCAGTTTTCGAGCGGGGGTAACGAACACCGGGGAGCTGTTTTTT
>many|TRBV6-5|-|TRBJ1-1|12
CASSEFPGLAFF
TGTGCCAGCAGTGAGTTCCCAGGGCTTGCTTTCTTT
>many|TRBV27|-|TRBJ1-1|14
CASSPGQRGTEAFF
TGTGCCAGCAGTCCGGGGCAGCGGGGCACTGAAGCTTTCTTT
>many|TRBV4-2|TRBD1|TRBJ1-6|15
CASSQEDRGNSPLHF
TGTGCCAGCAGCCAAGAGGACAGGGGGAATTCACCCCTCCACTTT
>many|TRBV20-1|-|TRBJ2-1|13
CSAGGTNGNEQFF
TGCAGTGCCGGGGGAACGAACGGTAATGAGCAGTTCTTC
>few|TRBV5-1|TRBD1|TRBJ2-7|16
CASSFGQGGPSYEQYF
TGCGCCAGCAGCTTTGGTCAAGGGGGCCCTTCCTACGAGCAGTACTTC
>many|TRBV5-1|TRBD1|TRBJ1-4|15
CASSFGQGGNEKLFF
TGCGCCAGCAGCTTCGGACAGGGGGGGAATGAAAAACTGTTTTTT
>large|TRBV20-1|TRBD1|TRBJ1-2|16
CSASRDRILKRAGYTF
TGCAGTGCTAGCCGGGACAGGATACTTAAAAGGGCTGGCTACACCTTC
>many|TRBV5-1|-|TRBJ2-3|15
CASSLMAPTTDTQYF
TGCGCCAGCAGCTTGATGGCCCCGACCACAGATACGCAGTATTTT
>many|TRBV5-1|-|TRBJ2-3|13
CASRVESTDTQYF
TGCGCCAGCAGAGTTGAAAGCACAGATACGCAGTATTTT
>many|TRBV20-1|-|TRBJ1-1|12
CSVGRPYTEAFF
TGCAGTGTTGGACGGCCTTACACTGAAGCTTTCTTT
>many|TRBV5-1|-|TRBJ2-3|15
CASSTGNTGTDTQYF
TGCGCCAGCAGCACGGGAAACACAGGGACCGATACGCAGTATTTT
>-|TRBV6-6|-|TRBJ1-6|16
CASSYTRETSNSPLHF
TGTGCCAGCAGTTACACTAGAGAGACGAGCAATTCACCCCTCCACTTT
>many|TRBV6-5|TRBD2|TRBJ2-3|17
CASRPHHSGGSTDTQYF
TGTGCCAGCAGACCCCACCATAGCGGGGGGTCGACAGATACGCAGTATTTT
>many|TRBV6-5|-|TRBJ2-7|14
CASSYDHNTYEQYF
TGTGCCAGCAGTTACGATCACAATACCTACGAGCAGTACTTC